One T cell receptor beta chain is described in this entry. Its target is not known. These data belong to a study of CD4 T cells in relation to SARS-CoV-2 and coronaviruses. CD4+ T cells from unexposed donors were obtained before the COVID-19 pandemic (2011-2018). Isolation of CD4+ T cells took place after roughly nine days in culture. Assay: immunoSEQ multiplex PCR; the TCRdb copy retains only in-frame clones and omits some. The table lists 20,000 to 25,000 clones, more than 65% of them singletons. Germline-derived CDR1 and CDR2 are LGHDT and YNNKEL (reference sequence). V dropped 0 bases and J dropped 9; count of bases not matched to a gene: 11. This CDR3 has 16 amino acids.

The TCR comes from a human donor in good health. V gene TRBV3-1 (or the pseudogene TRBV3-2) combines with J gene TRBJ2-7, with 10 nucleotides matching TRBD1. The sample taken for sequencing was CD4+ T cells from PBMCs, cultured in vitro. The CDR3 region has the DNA TGTGCCAGCAGCCAAGATTGGGGACAGGGGATATCGGTGCAGTACTTC. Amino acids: CASSQDWGQGISVQYF.